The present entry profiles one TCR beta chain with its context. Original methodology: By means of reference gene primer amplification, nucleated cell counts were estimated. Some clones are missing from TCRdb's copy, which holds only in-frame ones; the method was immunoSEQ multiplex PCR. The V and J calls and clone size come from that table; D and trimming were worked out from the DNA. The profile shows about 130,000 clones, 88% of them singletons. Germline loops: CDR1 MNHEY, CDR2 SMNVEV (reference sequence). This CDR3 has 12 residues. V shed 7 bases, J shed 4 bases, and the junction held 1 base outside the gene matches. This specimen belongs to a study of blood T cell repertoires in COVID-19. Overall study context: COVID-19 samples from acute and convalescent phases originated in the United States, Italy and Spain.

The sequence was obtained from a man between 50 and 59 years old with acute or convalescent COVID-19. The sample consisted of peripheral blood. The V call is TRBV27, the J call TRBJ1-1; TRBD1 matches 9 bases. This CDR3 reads CASKTGGTEAFF. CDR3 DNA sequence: TGTGCCAGCAAGACAGGGGGCACTGAAGCTTTCTTT.